The 29 T cell receptor beta chains below all came from one sample that was sequenced in a study of cytomegalovirus exposure and HLA in healthy donors. Researchers ran the PCR with 60 Vbeta and 13 Jbeta primers. The assay was immunoSEQ multiplex PCR, and TCRdb's table has in-frame clones only and misses some. Here the sample table reports over 110,000 clones. Sequencing input: PBMCs. Receptors were obtained from a male donor in good health and CMV-seronegative.

In the case of this clone: Distinct nucleotide sequences in the sample also encode this CDR3. The chain uses TRBV5-1 and TRBJ1-1; 7 nucleotides agree with TRBD1. The V segment lost 4 bases and the J segment 5 bases; nucleotides outside the gene matches: 5. The CDR3 extends over 13 amino acids. Per the germline V gene, CDR1 is SGHRS and CDR2 is YFSETQ. The CDR3 reads CASSTKQGTEAFF. For the CDR3, the DNA is TGCGCCAGCAGCACCAAACAGGGGACTGAAGCTTTCTTT.

This chain uses TRBV29-1 with TRBJ2-7; no clear D gene. Germline assignment: CDR1 SQVTM and CDR2 ANQGSEA. V gave up 8 bases and J gave up 0 bases, with 8 bases separating them. The CDR3 totals 11 residues. Written as DNA, the CDR3 is TGCAGCATCACTACCTCCTACGAGCAGTACTTC. This codes for CSITTSYEQYF.

With respect to this clone: At one end, the junction sequence differs from germline, possibly due to a read error. This CDR3 reads CASMGGITEALF. The CDR3 DNA follows: TGTGCCAGCATGGGAGGGATCACTGAAGCTCTCTTT. The chain combines TRBV28 with TRBJ1-1; no firm D call. The CDR3 loop spans 12 amino acids. Germline CDR1 MDHEN, CDR2 SYDVKM. The full variable domain, in which reference TRBV28 and TRBJ1-1 provide the parts outside the CDR3, is DVKVTQSSRYLVKRTGEKVFLECVQDMDHENMFWYRQDPGLGLRLIYFSYDVKMKEKGDIPEGYSVSREKKERFSLILESASTNQTSMYLCASMGGITEALFGQGTRLTVV.

The chain uses TRBV5-1 and TRBJ2-7, with TRBD2 matching over 15 bases. Per the germline V gene, CDR1 is SGHRS and CDR2 is YFSETQ. V dropped 3 bases and J dropped 6; count of bases not matched to a gene: 4. The CDR3 loop spans 15 amino acids. The CDR3, as DNA: TGCGCCAGCAGCTCCGGGACTAGCGGGAGGAGCGAGCAGTACTTC. Protein: CASSSGTSGRSEQYF.

This chain links TRBV23-1 with TRBJ1-6; D is unresolved. TRBV23-1 is an ORF for which the function is uncertain. Trimming removed 6 bases at V and 9 bases at J, with 21 bases between. The CDR3 consists of 16 residues. CDR3 DNA sequence: TGCGCCAGCAGCCGAAATATTCAGACCCGCGGTTCACCCCTCCACTTT. Its translation is CASSRNIQTRGSPLHF.

The chain is built from TRBV6-6 and TRBJ1-1; D unresolved. The CDR3 totals 13 residues. CDR1 MNHNY and CDR2 SVGAGI come from the germline V gene (reference sequence). The ends were cut back, 2 bases at V and 5 bases at J, with 9 bases in the middle. The CDR3 bases are TGTGCCAGCAGTTACGAGGGAATAACTGAAGCTTTCTTT. This gives the protein CASSYEGITEAFF.

The CDR3 sequence: CASSRTGATNEKLFF. The CDR3 region has the DNA TGCGCCAGCAGCCGAACAGGGGCAACTAATGAAAAACTGTTTTTT. The V gene is TRBV5-1, the J gene TRBJ1-4, with TRBD1 matching 7 bases. Germline trimming cut 4 bases from V and 0 bases from J; bases unmatched to any gene: 3. The germline V gene has CDR1 SGHRS and CDR2 YFSETQ. There are 15 residues in the CDR3.

CDR3 sequence: CASSYLGAGEITEAFF. DNA for the CDR3: TGTGCCAGCAGTTACCTTGGGGCGGGAGAGATCACTGAAGCTTTCTTT. The genes are TRBV6-5 and TRBJ1-1; possibly TRBD1 for D (5 bases). From germline, CDR1 is MNHEY and CDR2 SVGAGI. V gave up 2 bases and J gave up 4 bases, with 17 bases separating them. The CDR3 is made up of 16 amino acids.

V gene TRBV10-3 combines with J gene TRBJ2-2; D remains unclear. CDR3 size: 15 residues. V was clipped by 4 bases and J by 2 bases, with 11 bases between them. CDR1 ENHRY and CDR2 SYGVKD come from the germline V gene. The CDR3 DNA reads as TGTGCCATCAGTGCCAGTGGTGTAAACACCGGGGAGCTGTTTTTT. Translation gives CAISASGVNTGELFF.

The rearrangement links TRBV7-2 to TRBJ2-7; TRBD2 matches at 10 bases. Looked up from germline, CDR1 is SGHTA and CDR2 is FQGNSA. The CDR3 is made up of 15 amino acids. Trimming at V came to 4 bases and at J to 2 bases, leaving 5 bases not matched to a gene. CDR3 in DNA: TGTGCCAGCAGCTCCGGACTAGCGGACCCCTACGAGCAGTACTTC. Its protein product is CASSSGLADPYEQYF.

To note about this clone: Its ends do not fully match the called genes, so a read error is possible. The chain carries TRBV29-1 and TRBJ2-7; D not resolved. The CDR3 extends over 12 amino acids. The germline V gene encodes CDR1 SQVTM and CDR2 ANQGSEA. DNA of the CDR3: TGCACCGTTGAACGGAGTCCAAGCGAGCAGTACTTC. Translating gives CTVERSPSEQYF.

The V and J genes are TRBV13 and TRBJ2-7; the D gene is possibly TRBD2 (6 bases). V was trimmed by 5 bases and J by 2 bases, leaving 10 bases between them. CDR1 is PRHDT and CDR2 is FYEKMQ in the germline V gene (reference sequence). This CDR3 is built from 13 residues. Here the CDR3 reads CASSRDLPYEQYF. The CDR3 bases are TGTGCCAGCAGCCGGGACTTACCCTACGAGCAGTACTTC.

The chain couples TRBV28 to TRBJ1-1; D is undetermined. V lost 5 bases and J 6 bases, leaving 16 bases between the germline ends. In germline, CDR1 is MDHEN, CDR2 SYDVKM. This CDR3 region has 14 residues. In DNA form, the CDR3 reads TGTGCCAGCAGTCAAAGGACCCCGGAGGCTGAAGCTTTCTTT. Translating it yields CASSQRTPEAEAFF.

CDR3 sequence (DNA): TGCGCCAGCAGCCAAGATAGTTCCCACGGTGAGCAGTTCTTC. Protein: CASSQDSSHGEQFF. The rearrangement uses TRBV4-3 and TRBJ2-1; D gene unclear. Deletions cut 0 bases from V and 9 bases from J, with 12 bases between. CDR1 is LGHNA and CDR2 is YSLEER in the germline V gene. The CDR3 has 14 amino acids.

V is TRBV4-3 and J is TRBJ1-2, with a possible D match to TRBD1 (5 bases). The germline gives CDR1 LGHNA, CDR2 YSLEER. V lost 0 bases and J 7 bases, leaving 9 bases between the germline ends. CDR3 size: 13 residues. The CDR3 loop reads CASSQDSGGGYTF. DNA for the CDR3: TGCGCCAGCAGCCAAGACTCGGGGGGTGGCTACACCTTC.

V usage is TRBV7-2 and J usage is TRBJ1-3; no clear D gene. This CDR3 spans 16 amino acids. Germline CDR1 and CDR2: SGHTA and FQGNSA. V was trimmed by 4 bases and J by 2 bases, leaving 15 bases between them. In DNA form, the CDR3 reads TGTGCCAGCAGCTCCATGACAACCCCCACTGGAAACACCATATATTTT. Protein product: CASSSMTTPTGNTIYF.

The gene calls are TRBV6-5 and TRBJ1-3; D gene uncertain. The CDR3 loop spans 16 amino acids. Trimming cost V 0 bases and J 0 bases, with 9 bases left between them. Germline CDR1 MNHEY, CDR2 SVGAGI. The CDR3 sequence is CASSYSSSGSGNTIYF. The CDR3 nucleotides are TGTGCCAGCAGTTACTCGAGTTCAGGCTCTGGAAACACCATATATTTT.

The CDR3 loop reads CASSSGTSGSTDTQYF. CDR3 nucleotides: TGTGCCAGCAGCTCCGGGACTAGCGGGAGCACAGATACGCAGTATTTT. The chain couples TRBV7-9 to TRBJ2-3, with TRBD2 matching 12 bases. The CDR3 consists of 16 residues. Germline CDR1 and CDR2: SEHNR and FQNEAQ (reference sequence). V was pared by 4 bases and J by 0 bases, with 2 bases of the junction left unmatched.

The V and J genes are TRBV5-6 and TRBJ1-2; 7 bases align to TRBD1. Trimming removed 3 bases from V and 4 bases from J; junction bases left unmatched: 9. The CDR3 is 15 residues long. The V gene's germline CDR1 is SGHDT and CDR2 YYEEEE. CDR3 sequence (DNA): TGTGCCAGCAGCTCCCCCGGAGGGGGCAGCTATGGCTACACCTTC. This encodes CASSSPGGGSYGYTF.

This chain connects TRBV28 to TRBJ2-7; 11 nucleotides match TRBD1. The germline CDR1 and CDR2 sequences are MDHEN and SYDVKM. V shed 4 bases and J 10 bases; nucleotides not matched to a gene: 3. The length of the CDR3 is 12 residues. Here the CDR3 reads CASSSGQGVQYF. Written as DNA, the CDR3 is TGTGCCAGCAGTTCGGGACAGGGGGTACAGTACTTC.

Here the CDR3 reads CASYLGQGDEQYF. Written as DNA, the CDR3 is TGTGCCAGCTATCTCGGACAGGGGGACGAGCAGTACTTC. This chain connects TRBV18 to TRBJ2-7; 10 nucleotides line up with TRBD1. CDR3 length equals 13 residues. CDR1 is KGHSH, CDR2 LQKENI, per germline. The V segment lost 7 bases and the J segment 5 bases; nucleotides outside the gene matches: 5.

The chain recombines TRBV5-1 with TRBJ1-3; D might be TRBD1 (6 bases). The V gene lost 2 bases and the J gene lost 6 bases, with 15 bases spanning the gap. Germline CDR1 reads SGHRS; CDR2 reads YFSETQ. The CDR3 spans 15 residues. CDR3 region: CASSFSIPGANTIYF. The CDR3 DNA sequence: TGCGCCAGCAGCTTCAGCATCCCAGGGGCAAACACCATATATTTT.

The chain joins TRBV7-9 to TRBJ1-2; 8 bases align to TRBD1. The CDR3 totals 18 residues. V was clipped by 1 base and J by 4 bases; unmatched bases: 14. Germline CDR1 and CDR2: SEHNR and FQNEAQ (reference sequence). CDR3 residues: CASSLGGLDRGSIYGYTF. CDR3 sequence (DNA): TGTGCCAGCAGCTTAGGGGGTCTAGACAGGGGCTCGATCTATGGCTACACCTTC.

The gene calls are TRBV2 and TRBJ1-1, with D unclear. The CDR3 has 10 amino acids. Germline CDR1 is SNHLY and CDR2 is FYNNEI. The V end lost 8 bases, the J end lost 10 bases, and 11 bases lay between the germline ends. The CDR3 coding sequence is TGTGCCAGCTTGGCCGGCGGAGCTTTCTTT. Translation: CASLAGGAFF.

The CDR3 loop is CASSSPLAGFNEQFF. The CDR3 DNA sequence: TGTGCCAGCAGCTCACCCTTGGCGGGGTTCAATGAGCAGTTCTTC. The V and J genes are TRBV7-2 and TRBJ2-1, with a weak D call TRBD2 (6 bases). V was pared by 4 bases and J by 6 bases, with 16 bases between. Germline V gene sequence: CDR1 SGHTA, CDR2 FQGNSA. CDR3 size: 15 residues.

V usage is TRBV7-6 and J usage is TRBJ1-6; D is undetermined. Germline V gene lookup returns CDR1 SGHVS and CDR2 FNYEAQ. CDR3 length equals 16 residues. The V end lost 0 bases, the J end lost 6 bases, and 12 bases lay between the germline ends. CDR3 DNA sequence: TGTGCCAGCAGCTTAGCGCTGGGGAGAGGTAATTCACCCCTCCACTTT. It yields the protein CASSLALGRGNSPLHF.

V gene TRBV30 combines with J gene TRBJ1-2; D is perhaps TRBD1 (5 bases). The germline V gene encodes CDR1 GTSNPN and CDR2 SVGIG (reference sequence). The length of the CDR3 is 13 residues. V lost 5 bases and J 3 bases, leaving 13 bases between the germline ends. DNA for the CDR3: TGTGCCTGGGCCCCCTCGGGGGACTATGGCTACACCTTC. Its translation: CAWAPSGDYGYTF.

The chain carries TRBV19 and TRBJ1-5; 7 bases are shared with TRBD1. Trimming took 4 bases from V and 1 from J; bases not matched to a gene: 7. Germline loops: CDR1 LNHDA, CDR2 SQIVND (reference sequence). The CDR3 length is 16 residues. CDR3 residues: CASSTNRDRSNQPQHF. CDR3 coding DNA: TGTGCCAGTAGTACAAATCGGGACAGAAGCAATCAGCCCCAGCATTTT. Full variable domain (remainder filled in from reference TRBV19 and TRBJ1-5): DGGITQSPKYLFRKEGQNVTLSCEQNLNHDAMYWYRQDPGQGLRLIYYSQIVNDFQKGDIAEGYSVSREKKESFPLTVTSAQKNPTAFYLCASSTNRDRSNQPQHFGDGTRLSIL.

The chain joins TRBV4-2 to TRBJ2-7; TRBD1 agrees at 9 bases. The CDR3 sequence is 15 residues long. Germline trimming cut 6 bases from V and 1 base from J; bases unmatched to any gene: 7. The germline V gene encodes CDR1 LGHNA and CDR2 YNFKEQ. CDR3 nucleotides: TGTGCCAGCAGGCAAACTGGGACAGGGTCCTACGAGCAGTACTTC. Translation gives CASRQTGTGSYEQYF.